The 32 T cell receptor beta chains given below trace back to one sample, sequenced in a study of OX40 agonist ivuxolimab in advanced cancers. Some clones are missing from TCRdb's copy, which holds only in-frame ones; the method was immunoSEQ multiplex PCR. This table holds around 60,000 clones, more than 65% found once. The specimen was CD4+ or CD8+ T cells sorted from blood, collected in a trial of the OX40 agonist ivuxolimab. These receptors were collected from an adult with an advanced solid tumor such as melanoma, head and neck, liver or kidney cancer.

A word on this clone: Other DNA sequences of this sample code for an identical CDR3. The J gene is TRBJ1-4, the V gene TRBV7-9; D is possibly TRBD1 (6 bases). Germline values: CDR1 SEHNR, CDR2 FQNEAQ (reference sequence). The CDR3 consists of 14 residues. The V and J ends lost 2 bases and 8 bases respectively, with 12 bases between them. CDR3 nucleotide sequence: TGTGCCAGCAGCTTAACCGGGGGCGGAGAAAAACTGTTTTTT. This codes for CASSLTGGGEKLFF.

The rearrangement links TRBV7-2 to TRBJ2-3; 8 bases map to TRBD2. V shed 0 bases, J shed 1 base, and the junction held 0 bases outside the gene matches. CDR1 is SGHTA, CDR2 FQGNSA, per germline. The CDR3 contains 15 residues. CDR3 protein: CASSLASGGTDTQYF. CDR3 nucleotide sequence: TGTGCCAGCAGCTTAGCTAGCGGGGGCACAGATACGCAGTATTTT.

Here the CDR3 reads CASSTRGGELFF. The CDR3 coding sequence is TGTGCCAGTAGTACACGGGGCGGGGAGCTGTTTTTT. The rearrangement uses TRBV19 and TRBJ2-2, with D possibly TRBD2 on 5 matching bases. The germline gives CDR1 LNHDA, CDR2 SQIVND (reference sequence). Trimming cost V 4 bases and J 7 bases, with 7 bases left between them. The CDR3 loop spans 12 amino acids.

V is TRBV5-1 and J is TRBJ2-7; TRBD2 matches 9 bases. Trimming removed 7 bases from V and 3 bases from J; junction bases left unmatched: 5. The germline V gene has CDR1 SGHRS and CDR2 YFSETQ. This CDR3 is 13 amino acids long. The chain's CDR3 is CASASGTNYEQYF. The DNA of the CDR3 is TGCGCCAGCGCTAGCGGGACCAACTACGAGCAGTACTTC.

V and J are TRBV10-3 and TRBJ1-3; no reliable D call. This CDR3 has 16 residues. The V gene lost 4 bases and the J gene lost 0 bases, with 13 bases spanning the gap. Looked up from germline, CDR1 is ENHRY and CDR2 is SYGVKD. Written as DNA, the CDR3 is TGTGCCATCAGTGGTTATACATTAACCTCTGGAAACACCATATATTTT. Translated: CAISGYTLTSGNTIYF.

The rearrangement links TRBV19 to TRBJ2-1; 10 bases align to TRBD2. Trimming removed 5 bases from V and 2 bases from J; junction bases left unmatched: 3. CDR3 length: 15 residues. The germline V gene encodes CDR1 LNHDA and CDR2 SQIVND (reference sequence). The CDR3 loop is CASSASGGTYNEQFF. In DNA, the CDR3 is TGTGCCAGTAGTGCTAGCGGGGGAACCTACAATGAGCAGTTCTTC.

V usage is TRBV7-2 and J usage is TRBJ2-1; D call uncertain. With 5 bases removed from V and 9 bases from J, the gap between germline ends came to 17 bases. The CDR3 is made up of 14 amino acids. Germline V lookup: CDR1 SGHTA, CDR2 FQGNSA. The CDR3 bases are TGTGCCAGCAGCCTAGGTAGGACGGAGTCTGAGCAGTTCTTC. Translation: CASSLGRTESEQFF.

The sample holds one count of this clone. This chain joins TRBV2 and TRBJ2-1; 8 positions agree with TRBD2. The CDR3 is made up of 14 amino acids. Trimming took 6 bases from V and 4 from J; bases not matched to a gene: 5. Per germline, CDR1 SNHLY and CDR2 FYNNEI. In nucleotides, the CDR3 is TGTGCCAGCAGGGGTAGCGGGGTATACAATGAGCAGTTCTTC. Its protein is CASRGSGVYNEQFF.

The chain recombines TRBV2 with TRBJ2-1, with 9 nucleotides matching TRBD2. In germline, CDR1 is SNHLY, CDR2 FYNNEI. The CDR3 has 17 residues. V lost 7 bases, J lost 1 base, and 11 bases stayed unmatched. The chain's CDR3 is CASKKEAGGPSYNEQFF. CDR3 DNA sequence: TGTGCCAGCAAAAAGGAAGCGGGGGGCCCATCCTACAATGAGCAGTTCTTC.

The chain joins TRBV18 to TRBJ2-3, with 9 nucleotides matching TRBD2. In germline, CDR1 is KGHSH, CDR2 LQKENI. CDR3 length equals 17 residues. Trimming at V came to 4 bases and at J to 0 bases, leaving 8 bases not matched to a gene. Written as DNA, the CDR3 is TGTGCCAGCTCACTTAAGCTAGCGGGGTCTAGCACAGATACGCAGTATTTT. Protein: CASSLKLAGSSTDTQYF.

The DNA of the CDR3 is TGTGCCAGCAGTTGGGGGGGCCTCTACGAGCAGTACTTC. This gives the protein CASSWGGLYEQYF. The J gene is TRBJ2-7, the V gene TRBV6-1, with a tentative D call TRBD2 (7 bases). The germline gives CDR1 MNHNS, CDR2 SASEGT. The CDR3 runs 13 residues. V was clipped by 5 bases and J by 3 bases, with 11 bases between them.

This clone occurred once. CDR3 sequence reads: CASTGGGSHEQYF. The CDR3 nucleotides are TGTGCCAGTACCGGTGGAGGGTCCCACGAGCAGTACTTC. The V gene is TRBV19, the J gene TRBJ2-7; perhaps TRBD2 as D (6 bases). CDR1 and CDR2 from the germline V gene are LNHDA and SQIVND (reference sequence). The CDR3 totals 13 residues. V was cut by 7 bases and J by 5 bases, with 15 bases left in between. Based on the CDR3 plus reference TRBV19 and TRBJ2-7, the full variable domain is DGGITQSPKYLFRKEGQNVTLSCEQNLNHDAMYWYRQDPGQGLRLIYYSQIVNDFQKGDIAEGYSVSREKKESFPLTVTSAQKNPTAFYLCASTGGGSHEQYFGPGTRLTVT.

The J gene is TRBJ1-6, the V gene TRBV6-5; possible D gene TRBD1, 5 bases. V gave up 2 bases and J gave up 7 bases, with 9 bases separating them. This CDR3 has 14 residues. Germline V CDR1 and CDR2: MNHEY, SVGAGI. The CDR3 nucleotides read TGTGCCAGCAGTTACGGTGGGGGAAATTCACCCCTCCACTTT. It codes for CASSYGGGNSPLHF.

V gene TRBV5-6 combines with J gene TRBJ1-3; unclear D gene. The germline gives CDR1 SGHDT, CDR2 YYEEEE. V was shortened by 4 bases and J by 0 bases, with 8 bases between the two germline ends. The CDR3 length is 14 residues. In DNA form, the CDR3 reads TGTGCCAGCAGCCCCACCGTCTCTGGAAACACCATATATTTT. Translating gives CASSPTVSGNTIYF.

The CDR3 loop reads CASRQASRYEQYF. In DNA, the CDR3 is TGTGCCAGCAGGCAAGCAAGCCGTTACGAGCAGTACTTC. The rearrangement links TRBV6-5 to TRBJ2-7; D uncertain. Germline assignment: CDR1 MNHEY and CDR2 SVGAGI. The CDR3 consists of 13 residues. V was clipped by 6 bases and J by 4 bases, with 13 bases between them.

This chain joins TRBV15 and TRBJ2-7; D is perhaps TRBD1 or TRBD2 (6 bases each). Germline CDR1 is LNHNV and CDR2 is YYDKDF (reference sequence). Trimming removed 5 bases from V and 5 bases from J, with 10 bases in between. The CDR3 runs 12 residues. CDR3 sequence reads: CATSPRGDEQYF. Written as DNA, the CDR3 is TGTGCCACCAGCCCGAGGGGGGACGAGCAGTACTTC.

The chain is built from TRBV11-2 and TRBJ1-2, with TRBD1 as a possible D gene (5 bases). With 0 bases removed from V and 4 bases from J, the gap between germline ends came to 12 bases. This CDR3 is built from 15 residues. The V gene's germline CDR1 is SGHAT and CDR2 FQNNGV. The CDR3 protein is CASSLDGGLVYGYTF. The CDR3 region has the DNA TGTGCCAGCAGCTTAGATGGGGGTTTGGTCTATGGCTACACCTTC. Using reference TRBV11-2 and TRBJ1-2 for the parts outside the CDR3, the full variable domain is EAGVAQSPRYKIIEKRQSVAFWCNPISGHATLYWYQQILGQGPKLLIQFQNNGVVDDSQLPKDRFSAERLKGVDSTLKIQPAKLEDSAVYLCASSLDGGLVYGYTFGSGTRLTVV.

The chain is built from TRBV14 and TRBJ2-7; D remains ambiguous. The germline CDR1 and CDR2 sequences are SGHDN and FVKESK. This CDR3 has 11 amino acids. V was trimmed by 1 base and J by 6 bases, leaving 4 bases between them. The CDR3: CASSQVGEQYF. CDR3 bases: TGTGCCAGCAGCCAAGTCGGCGAGCAGTACTTC.

The chain combines TRBV14 with TRBJ1-2; D is unresolved. The germline V and J ends were trimmed by 4 bases and 7 bases, with 13 bases remaining between them. The CDR3 runs to 13 residues. Germline lookup yields CDR1 SGHDN and CDR2 FVKESK. CDR3 DNA: TGTGCCAGCAGCCCCCTTACCAGACCTGGCTACACCTTC. This encodes CASSPLTRPGYTF.

This clone was seen only once. This rearrangement joins TRBV11-2 to TRBJ2-5; TRBD1 is a possible D gene (5 bases). The CDR3 extends over 14 amino acids. Looked up from germline, CDR1 is SGHAT and CDR2 is FQNNGV. Trimming pared 2 bases from V and 3 bases from J, leaving 10 bases between. The CDR3 loop reads CASSLSRVKETQYF. For the CDR3, the DNA is TGTGCCAGCAGCTTATCCAGGGTTAAAGAGACCCAGTACTTC. The variable domain in full, with the rest retrieved from reference TRBV11-2 and TRBJ2-5, is EAGVAQSPRYKIIEKRQSVAFWCNPISGHATLYWYQQILGQGPKLLIQFQNNGVVDDSQLPKDRFSAERLKGVDSTLKIQPAKLEDSAVYLCASSLSRVKETQYFGPGTRLLVL.

The V call is TRBV29-1, the J call TRBJ2-2; 10 bases map to TRBD1. This CDR3 has 14 residues. The germline V gene encodes CDR1 SQVTM and CDR2 ANQGSEA. The junction had 5 bases not matched to a gene; V was cut back by 6 bases and J by 4 bases. CDR3 loop: CSVTGTGVTGELFF. The DNA for the CDR3 is TGCAGCGTAACCGGGACAGGGGTCACCGGGGAGCTGTTTTTT.

The J gene is TRBJ1-5, the V gene TRBV6-1; D not certain. The CDR3 is made up of 11 amino acids. Germline assignment: CDR1 MNHNS and CDR2 SASEGT. V shed 3 bases and J shed 5 bases, with 2 bases lying between them. The CDR3 coding sequence is TGTGCCAGCAGTGATCATCAGCCCCAGCATTTT. This translates into CASSDHQPQHF.

The chain couples TRBV2 to TRBJ2-7; 7 bases match TRBD1. Germline loops: CDR1 SNHLY, CDR2 FYNNEI. The CDR3 loop spans 15 amino acids. Trimming took 3 bases from V and 3 from J; bases not matched to a gene: 8. The CDR3 region is CASSESAGGVYEQYF. The CDR3 bases are TGTGCCAGCAGTGAGTCGGCAGGGGGAGTCTACGAGCAGTACTTC.

This clone was found once. The J gene is TRBJ2-7, the V gene TRBV27, with no clear D. CDR1 MNHEY and CDR2 SMNVEV come from the germline V gene (reference sequence). V gave up 9 bases and J gave up 1 base, with 13 bases separating them. The CDR3 is 13 amino acids. The CDR3 protein is CASTGPGSYEQYF. DNA of the CDR3: TGTGCCAGTACCGGGCCCGGATCCTACGAGCAGTACTTC.

This rearrangement joins TRBV18 to TRBJ1-2; D might be TRBD1 (5 bases). Germline V lookup: CDR1 KGHSH, CDR2 LQKENI. V lost 0 bases, J lost 0 bases, and 11 bases lay in between. The CDR3 has 16 residues. The CDR3: CASSPPGAVANYGYTF. As DNA, the CDR3 is TGTGCCAGCTCACCACCCGGGGCCGTAGCTAACTATGGCTACACCTTC.

There are a few counts of this clone. The rearrangement joins TRBV5-1 to TRBJ1-2; 8 bases match TRBD1. Germline CDR1 SGHRS, CDR2 YFSETQ. After removal of 0 bases from V and 3 bases from J, the junction contained 10 bases not matched to a gene. The CDR3 is made up of 17 amino acids. The CDR3 here is CASSLASGGPQDYGYTF. In DNA, the CDR3 is TGCGCCAGCAGCTTGGCGTCAGGGGGCCCCCAGGACTATGGCTACACCTTC.

The J gene is TRBJ1-4, the V gene TRBV27; 8 bases align to TRBD1. V was pared by 4 bases and J by 8 bases, with 9 bases of the junction left unmatched. Per germline, CDR1 MNHEY and CDR2 SMNVEV (reference sequence). This CDR3 spans 15 amino acids. The CDR3 bases are TGTGCCAGCAGTTCGCGTAGACAGGGGAAAGAAAAACTGTTTTTT. Protein sequence: CASSSRRQGKEKLFF.

This chain joins TRBV6-5 and TRBJ1-6; D is unresolved. In germline, CDR1 is MNHEY, CDR2 SVGAGI. Trimming stripped 9 bases from V and 0 bases from J, with 9 bases between. CDR3 length: 14 residues. The CDR3 protein is CASRSSSYNSPLHF. The DNA for the CDR3 is TGTGCCAGTCGAAGTTCCTCCTATAATTCACCCCTCCACTTT.

The chain has TRBV27 and TRBJ2-7, with D perhaps matching TRBD1 (6 bases). This CDR3 is built from 14 residues. Germline-derived CDR1 and CDR2 are MNHEY and SMNVEV (reference sequence). V dropped 6 bases and J dropped 6 bases, with 18 bases sitting between them. The CDR3 sequence: CASREAVQGGEQYF. The CDR3 region has the DNA TGTGCCAGCAGGGAAGCGGTACAGGGTGGCGAGCAGTACTTC.

This chain uses TRBV7-3 with TRBJ2-3; unclear D gene. Germline CDR1 and CDR2: SGHTA and FQGTGA. The CDR3 contains 15 residues. V was clipped by 2 bases and J by 0 bases, with 9 bases between them. This CDR3 is CASSLGFSSTDTQYF. The CDR3 DNA reads TGTGCCAGCAGCTTAGGGTTCTCTAGCACAGATACGCAGTATTTT.

V and J are TRBV9 and TRBJ1-4; TRBD1 might be the D (5 bases). CDR1 is SGDLS and CDR2 is YYNGEE in the germline V gene. The CDR3 is made up of 14 amino acids. Trimming removed 3 bases from V and 8 bases from J, with 14 bases in between. The CDR3 is CASSASGTTEKLFF. The CDR3 DNA is TGTGCCAGCAGCGCTTCTGGGACGACAGAAAAACTGTTTTTT.

The rearrangement uses TRBV19 and TRBJ1-3; possible D gene TRBD1, 6 bases. The CDR3 has 15 residues. Germline V CDR1 and CDR2: LNHDA, SQIVND (reference sequence). V was cut by 6 bases and J by 4 bases, with 16 bases left in between. The CDR3 here is CASSRDTGAGNTIYF. CDR3 bases: TGTGCCAGTAGCCGAGACACGGGGGCCGGAAACACCATATATTTT.